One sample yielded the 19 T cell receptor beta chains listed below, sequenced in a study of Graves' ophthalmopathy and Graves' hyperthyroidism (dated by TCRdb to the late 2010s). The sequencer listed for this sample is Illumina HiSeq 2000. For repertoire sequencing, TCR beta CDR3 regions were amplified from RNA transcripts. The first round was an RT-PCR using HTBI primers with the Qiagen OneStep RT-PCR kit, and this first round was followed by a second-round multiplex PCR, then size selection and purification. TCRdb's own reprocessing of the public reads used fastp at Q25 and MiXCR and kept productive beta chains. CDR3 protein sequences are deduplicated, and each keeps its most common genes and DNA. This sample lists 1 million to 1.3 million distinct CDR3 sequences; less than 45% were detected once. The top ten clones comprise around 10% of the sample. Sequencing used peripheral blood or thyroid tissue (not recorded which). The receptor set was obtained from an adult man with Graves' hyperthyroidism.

The CDR3 sequence: CATSRDRIAAEAFF. In DNA form, the CDR3 reads TGTGCCACCAGCAGGGACAGGATAGCAGCTGAAGCTTTCTTT. This sequence joins TRBV15 and TRBJ1-1; 7 nucleotides line up with TRBD1. This CDR3 spans 14 amino acids. Unmatched junction bases numbered 7, after V lost 3 bases and J lost 6 bases. Germline-derived CDR1 and CDR2 are LNHNV and YYDKDF (reference sequence).

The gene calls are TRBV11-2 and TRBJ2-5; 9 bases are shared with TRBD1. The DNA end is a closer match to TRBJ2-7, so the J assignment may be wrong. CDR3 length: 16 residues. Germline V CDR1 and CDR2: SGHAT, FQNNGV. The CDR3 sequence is CASSLGGTGRSYEQYF. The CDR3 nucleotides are TGTGCCAGCAGCTTAGGCGGGACAGGGAGATCCTACGAGCAGTACTTC.

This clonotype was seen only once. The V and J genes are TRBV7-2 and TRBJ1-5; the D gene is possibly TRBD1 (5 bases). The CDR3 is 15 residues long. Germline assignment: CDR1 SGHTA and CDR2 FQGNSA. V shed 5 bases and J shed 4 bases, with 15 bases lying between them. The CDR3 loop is CASSRTNWGNQPQHF. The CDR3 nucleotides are TGTGCCAGCAGCCGGACTAACTGGGGGAATCAGCCCCAGCATTTT. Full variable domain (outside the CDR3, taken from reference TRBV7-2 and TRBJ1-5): GAGVSQSPSNKVTEKGKDVELRCDPISGHTALYWYRQSLGQGLEFLIYFQGNSAPDKSGLPSDRFSAERTGGSVSTLTIQRTQQEDSAVYLCASSRTNWGNQPQHFGDGTRLSIL.

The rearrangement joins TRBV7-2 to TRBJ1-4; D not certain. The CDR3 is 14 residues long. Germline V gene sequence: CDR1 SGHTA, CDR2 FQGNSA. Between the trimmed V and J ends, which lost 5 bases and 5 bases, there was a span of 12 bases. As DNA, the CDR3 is TGTGCCAGCAGCCCGGGCCGGGCGAATGAAAAACTGTTTTTT. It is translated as CASSPGRANEKLFF. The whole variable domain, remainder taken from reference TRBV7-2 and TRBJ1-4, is GAGVSQSPSNKVTEKGKDVELRCDPISGHTALYWYRQSLGQGLEFLIYFQGNSAPDKSGLPSDRFSAERTGGSVSTLTIQRTQQEDSAVYLCASSPGRANEKLFFGSGTQLSVL.

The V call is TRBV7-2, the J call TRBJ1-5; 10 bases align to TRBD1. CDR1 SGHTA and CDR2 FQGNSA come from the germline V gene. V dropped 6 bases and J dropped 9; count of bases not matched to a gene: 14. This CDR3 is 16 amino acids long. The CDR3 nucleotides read TGTGCCAGCAGTGAACCGGGACAGGGGCCTGGATGGCCCCAGCATTTT. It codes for CASSEPGQGPGWPQHF.

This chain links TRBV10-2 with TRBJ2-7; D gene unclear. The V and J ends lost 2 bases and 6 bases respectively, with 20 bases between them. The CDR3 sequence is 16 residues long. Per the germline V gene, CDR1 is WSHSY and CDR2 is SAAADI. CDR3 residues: CASSEDGMGARSEQYF. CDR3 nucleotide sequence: TGCGCCAGCAGTGAGGACGGCATGGGCGCCAGGAGCGAGCAGTACTTC.

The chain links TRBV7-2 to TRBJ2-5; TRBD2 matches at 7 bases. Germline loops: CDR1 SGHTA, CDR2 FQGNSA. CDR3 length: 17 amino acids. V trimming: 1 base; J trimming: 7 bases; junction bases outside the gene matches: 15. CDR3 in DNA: TGTGCCAGCAGCTTAGGTCCTGACTCGGGAGGCCTGGGGACCCAGTACTTC. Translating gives CASSLGPDSGGLGTQYF.

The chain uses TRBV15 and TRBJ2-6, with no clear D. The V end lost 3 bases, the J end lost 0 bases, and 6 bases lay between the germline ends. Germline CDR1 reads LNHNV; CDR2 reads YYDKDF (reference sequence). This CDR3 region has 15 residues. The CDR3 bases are TGTGCCACCAGCAGCTCCCCCTCTGGGGCCAACGTCCTGACTTTC. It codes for CATSSSPSGANVLTF.

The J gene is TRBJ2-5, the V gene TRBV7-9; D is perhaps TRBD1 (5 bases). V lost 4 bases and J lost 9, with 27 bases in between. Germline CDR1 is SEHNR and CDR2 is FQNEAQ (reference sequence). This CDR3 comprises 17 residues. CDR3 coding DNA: TGTGCCAGCAGCTCCCCCCCGGCAGGGTCGTGGAAGTCAGCCCAGTACTTC. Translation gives CASSSPPAGSWKSAQYF.

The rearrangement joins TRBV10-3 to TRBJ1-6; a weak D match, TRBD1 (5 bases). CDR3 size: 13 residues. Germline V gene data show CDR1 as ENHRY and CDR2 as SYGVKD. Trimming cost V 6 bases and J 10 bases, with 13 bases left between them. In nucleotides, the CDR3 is TGTGCCATCAGCAGGGAAGGCGAGTCACCCCTCCACTTT. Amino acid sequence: CAISREGESPLHF.

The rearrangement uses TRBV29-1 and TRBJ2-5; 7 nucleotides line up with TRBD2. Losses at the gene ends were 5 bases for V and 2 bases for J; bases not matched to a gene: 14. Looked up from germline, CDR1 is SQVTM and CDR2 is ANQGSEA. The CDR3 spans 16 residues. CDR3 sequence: CSVQSRGDYEQETQYF. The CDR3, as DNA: TGCAGCGTTCAGAGTCGGGGGGACTACGAGCAAGAGACCCAGTACTTC.

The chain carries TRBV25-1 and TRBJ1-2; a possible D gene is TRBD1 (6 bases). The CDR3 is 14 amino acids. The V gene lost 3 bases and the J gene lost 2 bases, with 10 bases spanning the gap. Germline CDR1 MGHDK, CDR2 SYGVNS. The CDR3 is CASSEFRGNYGYTF. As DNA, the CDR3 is TGTGCCAGCAGTGAGTTCAGGGGCAACTATGGCTACACCTTC.

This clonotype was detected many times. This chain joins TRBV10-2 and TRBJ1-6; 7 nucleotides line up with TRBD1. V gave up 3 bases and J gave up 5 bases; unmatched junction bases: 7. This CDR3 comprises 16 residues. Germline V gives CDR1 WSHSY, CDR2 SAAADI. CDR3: CASSDHRGRNNSPLHF. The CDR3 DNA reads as TGCGCCAGCAGTGATCACAGGGGCCGGAATAATTCACCCCTCCACTTT.

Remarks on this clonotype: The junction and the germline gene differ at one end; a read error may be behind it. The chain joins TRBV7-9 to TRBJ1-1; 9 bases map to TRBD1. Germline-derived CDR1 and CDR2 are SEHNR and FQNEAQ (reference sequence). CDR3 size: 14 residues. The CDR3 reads CASSQGNRGQVAFF. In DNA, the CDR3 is TGCGCCAGCAGCCAAGGGAACAGGGGGCAGGTGGCTTTCTTT.

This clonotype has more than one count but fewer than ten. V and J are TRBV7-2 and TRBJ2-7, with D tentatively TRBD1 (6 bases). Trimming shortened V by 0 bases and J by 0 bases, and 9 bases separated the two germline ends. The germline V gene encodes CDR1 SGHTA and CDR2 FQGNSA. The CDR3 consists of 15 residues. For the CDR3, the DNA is TGTGCCAGCAGCTTAGCGACAGGAGGCTCCTACGAGCAGTACTTC. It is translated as CASSLATGGSYEQYF.

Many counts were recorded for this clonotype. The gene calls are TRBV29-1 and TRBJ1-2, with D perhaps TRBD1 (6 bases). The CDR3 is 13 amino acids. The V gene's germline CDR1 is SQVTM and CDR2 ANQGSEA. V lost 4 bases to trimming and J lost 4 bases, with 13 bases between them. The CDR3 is CSVGWTERYGYTF. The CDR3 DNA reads TGCAGCGTTGGATGGACAGAGCGCTATGGCTACACCTTC. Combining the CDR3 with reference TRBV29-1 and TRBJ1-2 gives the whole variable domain SAVISQKPSRDICQRGTSLTIQCQVDSQVTMMFWYRQQPGQSLTLIATANQGSEATYESGFVIDKFPISRPNLTFSTLTVSNMSPEDSSIYLCSVGWTERYGYTFGSGTRLTVV.

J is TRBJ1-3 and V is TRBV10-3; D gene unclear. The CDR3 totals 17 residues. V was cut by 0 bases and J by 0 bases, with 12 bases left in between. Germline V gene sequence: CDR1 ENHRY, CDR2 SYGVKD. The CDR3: CAISESPGNHSGNTIYF. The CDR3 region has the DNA TGTGCCATCAGTGAGTCCCCGGGTAACCACTCTGGAAACACCATATATTTT.

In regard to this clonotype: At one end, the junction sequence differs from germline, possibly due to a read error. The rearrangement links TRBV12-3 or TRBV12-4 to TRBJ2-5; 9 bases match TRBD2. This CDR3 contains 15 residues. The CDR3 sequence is CAGSLHGTSLETQYF. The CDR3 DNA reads TGTGCCGGCAGTTTACACGGGACTAGCCTAGAGACCCAGTACTTC.

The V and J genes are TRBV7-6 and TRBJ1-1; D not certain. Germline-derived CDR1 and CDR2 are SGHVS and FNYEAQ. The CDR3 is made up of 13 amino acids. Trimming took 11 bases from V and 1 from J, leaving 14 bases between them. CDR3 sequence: CAPPRRANTEAFF. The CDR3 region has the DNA TGTGCCCCCCCCCGGCGGGCGAACACTGAAGCTTTCTTT.